These 28 T cell receptor beta chains came from one sample sequenced in a study of cytotoxic CD8 clonotypes in ibrutinib-treated CLL. Here immunoSEQ multiplex PCR was the method, and the copy in TCRdb shows in-frame clones only, minus some. This table holds 80,000 to 95,000 clones, roughly 83% found once. This sample comprised PBMCs, obtained after 12 months of ibrutinib treatment. The receptor set was obtained from a human donor with chronic lymphocytic leukemia.

This clone has a handful of counts. The V and J genes are TRBV18 and TRBJ2-4; a weak D match, TRBD1 (7 bases). CDR1 KGHSH and CDR2 LQKENI come from the germline V gene. Trimming shortened V by 6 bases and J by 2 bases, and 20 bases separated the two germline ends. The CDR3 length is 17 residues. CDR3 region: CASSPRGALGTKNIQYF. CDR3 coding DNA: TGTGCCAGCTCCCCCAGGGGGGCCCTAGGGACCAAAAACATTCAGTACTTC.

In regard to this clone: Other DNA sequences within the sample encode an identical CDR3. This chain uses TRBV27 with TRBJ1-1; TRBD1 is a possible D gene (6 bases). V was clipped by 6 bases and J by 1 base, with 12 bases between them. The CDR3 sequence is 14 residues long. Germline-derived CDR1 and CDR2 are MNHEY and SMNVEV (reference sequence). CDR3 nucleotides: TGTGCCAGCAGGAAGGGACACACGAACACTGAAGCTTTCTTT. Translated: CASRKGHTNTEAFF.

The chain joins TRBV28 to TRBJ2-3; D is perhaps TRBD1 or TRBD2 (6 bases each). V lost 3 bases and J 5 bases, leaving 12 bases between the germline ends. The CDR3 spans 14 residues. Germline CDR1 and CDR2: MDHEN and SYDVKM. The CDR3 region is CASSLTRGVDTQYF. The CDR3 DNA is TGTGCCAGCAGTTTGACAAGGGGGGTAGATACGCAGTATTTT. Together with reference TRBV28 and TRBJ2-3, the CDR3 gives the full variable domain: DVKVTQSSRYLVKRTGEKVFLECVQDMDHENMFWYRQDPGLGLRLIYFSYDVKMKEKGDIPEGYSVSREKKERFSLILESASTNQTSMYLCASSLTRGVDTQYFGPGTRLTVL.

The V and J genes are TRBV18 and TRBJ1-4; a weak D match, TRBD1 (5 bases). V lost 3 bases and J 1 base, leaving 9 bases between the germline ends. CDR3 length: 15 residues. Germline assignment: CDR1 KGHSH and CDR2 LQKENI. This CDR3 reads CASSPRDGTNEKLFF. In nucleotides, the CDR3 is TGTGCCAGCTCACCTCGGGACGGAACTAATGAAAAACTGTTTTTT.

The chain joins TRBV4-2 to TRBJ2-3; 14 positions match TRBD2. Germline CDR1 and CDR2: LGHNA and YNFKEQ. V shed 5 bases, J shed 4 bases, and the junction held 2 bases outside the gene matches. The CDR3 extends over 15 amino acids. In nucleotides, the CDR3 is TGTGCCAGCAGCTCGGGACTAGCGGGAGCAGATACGCAGTATTTT. Protein sequence: CASSSGLAGADTQYF.

For this clone: Other nucleotide sequences from this sample produce the same CDR3. V and J are TRBV11-2 and TRBJ2-1; D is perhaps TRBD1 or TRBD2 (5 bases each). The germline CDR1 and CDR2 sequences are SGHAT and FQNNGV. The ends were cut back, 1 base at V and 0 bases at J, with 7 bases in the middle. The CDR3 runs 15 residues. This chain's CDR3 is CASSLGGSSYNEQFF. The CDR3 DNA sequence: TGTGCCAGCAGCTTAGGGGGGAGCTCCTACAATGAGCAGTTCTTC.

V is TRBV11-1 and J is TRBJ2-5; 8 positions agree with TRBD1. Trimming removed 0 bases from V and 2 bases from J; junction bases left unmatched: 5. The CDR3 totals 16 residues. Germline-derived CDR1 and CDR2 are SGHAT and FQDESV (reference sequence). CDR3: CASSLAGTGIQETQYF. The CDR3 region has the DNA TGTGCCAGCAGCTTAGCAGGGACAGGAATTCAAGAGACCCAGTACTTC.

Here the CDR3 reads CASSLQGVGDTQYF. The CDR3 DNA reads as TGTGCCAGCAGCTTACAGGGGGTTGGGGATACGCAGTATTTT. The chain uses TRBV7-7 and TRBJ2-3; TRBD1 matches 7 bases. This CDR3 has 14 amino acids. Germline trimming cut 2 bases from V and 6 bases from J; bases unmatched to any gene: 5. CDR1 is SSHAT, CDR2 FNYEAQ, per germline (reference sequence).

The chain recombines TRBV29-1 with TRBJ2-7, with D perhaps TRBD2 (6 bases). Per the germline V gene, CDR1 is SQVTM and CDR2 is ANQGSEA. The CDR3 sequence is 11 residues long. Trimming pared 4 bases from V and 3 bases from J, leaving 7 bases between. CDR3: CSVGGDYEQYF. For the CDR3, the DNA is TGCAGCGTTGGGGGGGACTACGAGCAGTACTTC.

Remarks on this clone: Within the sample, other DNA sequences also encode this same CDR3. The chain is built from TRBV30 and TRBJ1-2; D is perhaps TRBD1 (5 bases). This CDR3 comprises 12 residues. Germline V gives CDR1 GTSNPN, CDR2 SVGIG (reference sequence). V was clipped by 0 bases and J by 13 bases, with 15 bases between them. CDR3: CAWSVGTAGITF. For the CDR3, the DNA is TGTGCCTGGAGTGTAGGGACGGCCGGGATCACCTTC.

The chain is built from TRBV7-3 and TRBJ2-7; unclear D gene. Germline V gene lookup returns CDR1 SGHTA and CDR2 FQGTGA. With 5 bases removed from V and 3 bases from J, the gap between germline ends came to 11 bases. The CDR3 contains 13 residues. This CDR3 reads CASSPGRDYEQYF. Written as DNA, the CDR3 is TGTGCCAGCAGCCCCGGCCGAGACTACGAGCAGTACTTC.

The genes are TRBV6-5 and TRBJ1-2; D may be TRBD1 (5 bases). Looked up from germline, CDR1 is MNHEY and CDR2 is SVGAGI. V gave up 0 bases and J gave up 3 bases, with 8 bases separating them. This CDR3 is 14 amino acids long. CDR3 sequence (DNA): TGTGCCAGCAGTTACTCCGGCAGGGACTATGGCTACACCTTC. The encoded protein is CASSYSGRDYGYTF.

This sequence joins TRBV18 and TRBJ2-3; D is perhaps TRBD1 or TRBD2 (6 bases each). Germline V gene sequence: CDR1 KGHSH, CDR2 LQKENI. CDR3 length equals 15 residues. Trimming shortened V by 6 bases and J by 5 bases, and 18 bases separated the two germline ends. The CDR3 DNA reads as TGTGCCAGCTCGCGTAACGACGGGGGACAAGATACGCAGTATTTT. This codes for CASSRNDGGQDTQYF.

This chain uses TRBV9 with TRBJ2-3; 9 bases map to TRBD2. The CDR3 covers 13 residues. In germline, CDR1 is SGDLS, CDR2 YYNGEE. Unmatched junction bases numbered 4, after V lost 3 bases and J lost 8 bases. Written as DNA, the CDR3 is TGTGCCAGCAGCGAGGGGACTAGCCCTACGCAGTATTTT. Encoded protein: CASSEGTSPTQYF.

This clone ranks as medium-sized. J is TRBJ2-1 and V is TRBV5-8, with D hard to call. Germline V gives CDR1 SGHTS, CDR2 YDEGEE. CDR3 length: 10 amino acids. V lost 8 bases and J 9 bases, leaving 9 bases between the germline ends. CDR3 sequence: CARGRSEQFF. CDR3 nucleotide sequence: TGTGCCAGGGGCCGGAGTGAGCAGTTCTTC. Filled out from reference TRBV5-8 and TRBJ2-1, the complete variable domain reads EAGVTQSPTHLIKTRGQQATLRCSPISGHTSVYWYQQALGLGLQFLLWYDEGEERNRGNFPPRFSGRQFPNYSSELNVNALELEDSALYLCARGRSEQFFGPGTRLTVL.

This clone was seen only once. CDR3 region: CASSVEGGGPYEQYF. The CDR3 DNA reads as TGTGCCAGCAGCGTAGAGGGCGGGGGGCCCTACGAGCAGTACTTC. The chain employs TRBV9 and TRBJ2-7, with 8 positions matching TRBD2. Germline V lookup: CDR1 SGDLS, CDR2 YYNGEE. V lost 0 bases and J lost 2; bases outside the gene matches: 4. CDR3 length: 15 amino acids.

The rearrangement uses TRBV19 and TRBJ1-5; D call uncertain. The CDR3 is made up of 18 amino acids. V was clipped by 1 base and J by 0 bases, with 16 bases between them. Germline values: CDR1 LNHDA, CDR2 SQIVND (reference sequence). DNA of the CDR3: TGTGCCAGTAGTATAGGGGCGGACCTGCCTTATAGCAATCAGCCCCAGCATTTT. Translating gives CASSIGADLPYSNQPQHF.

The J gene is TRBJ2-2, the V gene TRBV5-1, with TRBD2 matching 16 bases. Germline V gene sequence: CDR1 SGHRS, CDR2 YFSETQ. This CDR3 has 17 residues. V lost 7 bases to trimming and J lost 3 bases; unmatched junction nucleotides: 6. DNA for the CDR3: TGCGCCAGCGGCGGGACTAGCGGGAGGGTGGACACCGGGGAGCTGTTTTTT. It yields the protein CASGGTSGRVDTGELFF.

V and J are TRBV29-1 and TRBJ1-5; D is undetermined. The CDR3 is 13 amino acids. Germline CDR1 SQVTM, CDR2 ANQGSEA. Trimming stripped 7 bases from V and 7 bases from J, with 17 bases between. CDR3: CSAPRMGFQPQHF. CDR3 sequence (DNA): TGCAGCGCCCCCCGGATGGGGTTCCAGCCCCAGCATTTT.

The chain combines TRBV6-5 with TRBJ1-2; D uncertain. V lost 0 bases and J lost 2, with 7 bases in between. The CDR3 loop spans 14 amino acids. CDR1 and CDR2 from the germline V gene are MNHEY and SVGAGI. CDR3 sequence (DNA): TGTGCCAGCAGTTACTCCCCACAAAACTATGGCTACACCTTC. This sequence encodes CASSYSPQNYGYTF.

This chain uses TRBV4-3 with TRBJ2-7, with D possibly being TRBD2 (5 bases). The germline V gene has CDR1 LGHNA and CDR2 YSLEER. The V end lost 5 bases, the J end lost 3 bases, and 14 bases lay between the germline ends. CDR3 length: 14 residues. CDR3 in amino acids: CASSLGAGDYEQYF. The CDR3 bases are TGCGCCAGCAGCTTGGGAGCAGGTGACTACGAGCAGTACTTC.

The V gene is TRBV11-2, the J gene TRBJ2-2, with TRBD2 identical over 13 bases. With V trimmed by 5 bases and J by 7 bases, 10 bases remained unmatched. The length of the CDR3 is 17 residues. In germline, CDR1 is SGHAT, CDR2 FQNNGV. CDR3 sequence: CASSEGTSGVPGGELFF. The CDR3 DNA is TGTGCCAGCAGCGAAGGGACTAGCGGGGTCCCCGGCGGGGAGCTGTTTTTT.

Concerning this clone: A read error may account for a junction end that differs from germline. V is TRBV7-9 and J is TRBJ1-2; the D gene is possibly TRBD1 (5 bases). CDR1 and CDR2 (germline): SEHNR, FQNEAQ (reference sequence). CDR3 size: 12 residues. As DNA, the CDR3 is TGTGCCAGCAGCTTTCGGGACTATGACTACACCTTC. Protein product: CASSFRDYDYTF.

The J gene is TRBJ2-1, the V gene TRBV28; D unclear. This CDR3 spans 14 amino acids. V was cut by 7 bases and J by 10 bases, with 20 bases left in between. From germline, CDR1 is MDHEN and CDR2 SYDVKM. CDR3 sequence (DNA): TGTGCCAGCATCTCGGACGACTCGGTGGTAGAGCAGTTCTTC. This encodes CASISDDSVVEQFF.

V and J are TRBV28 and TRBJ1-2, with D possibly TRBD1 on 5 matching bases. In germline, CDR1 is MDHEN, CDR2 SYDVKM. Deletions cut 5 bases from V and 8 bases from J, with 18 bases between. The CDR3 is made up of 14 amino acids. DNA of the CDR3: TGTGCCAGCAGTATCCCGGGACGGCTATCGGGCTACACCTTC. Its translation is CASSIPGRLSGYTF.

The chain carries TRBV19 and TRBJ1-2; maybe TRBD1 (5 bases). The CDR3 runs 14 residues. CDR1 and CDR2 (germline): LNHDA, SQIVND (reference sequence). V was clipped by 3 bases and J by 7 bases, with 15 bases between them. CDR3 bases: TGTGCCAGTAGTATGGAGCGGACACGGCCTGGCTACACCTTC. Encoded protein: CASSMERTRPGYTF.

This clone occurred a few times. The V call is TRBV7-2, the J call TRBJ2-7; TRBD2 matches 10 bases. CDR3 size: 16 residues. The J segment lost 9 bases and the V segment lost 8 bases, leaving 19 bases of the junction unmatched. Germline V gene lookup returns CDR1 SGHTA and CDR2 FQGNSA. The chain's CDR3 is CASSPPGAAGGLGQYF. Written as DNA, the CDR3 is TGTGCCAGCTCCCCCCCGGGGGCAGCGGGAGGGCTAGGGCAGTACTTC.

This chain uses TRBV7-3 with TRBJ2-7; D gene ambiguous. Trimming stripped 2 bases from V and 5 bases from J, with 10 bases between. CDR3 length: 13 residues. Germline-derived CDR1 and CDR2 are SGHTA and FQGTGA. CDR3 in amino acids: CASSLASQDEQYF. The CDR3 DNA reads as TGTGCCAGCAGCTTAGCTTCGCAGGACGAGCAGTACTTC.